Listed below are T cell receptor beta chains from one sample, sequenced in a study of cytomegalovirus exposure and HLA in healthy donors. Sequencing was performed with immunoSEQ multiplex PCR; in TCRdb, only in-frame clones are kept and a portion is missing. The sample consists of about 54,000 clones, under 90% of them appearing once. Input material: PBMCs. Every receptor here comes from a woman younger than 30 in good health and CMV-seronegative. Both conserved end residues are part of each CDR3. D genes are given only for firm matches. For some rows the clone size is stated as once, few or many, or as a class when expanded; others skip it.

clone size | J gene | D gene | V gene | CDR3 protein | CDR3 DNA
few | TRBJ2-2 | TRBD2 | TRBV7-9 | CASSLGGRETGELFF | TGTGCCAGCAGCTTAGGCGGGAGAGAGACCGGGGAGCTGTTTTTT
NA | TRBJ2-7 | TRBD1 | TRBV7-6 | CASSSWTGYEQYF | TGTGCCAGCAGCTCCTGGACAGGCTACGAGCAGTACTTC
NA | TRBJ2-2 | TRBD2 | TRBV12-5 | CARVAGGSGELFF | TGTGCTAGGGTTGCGGGAGGGTCCGGGGAGCTGTTTTTT
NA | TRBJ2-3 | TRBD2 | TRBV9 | CASSVGGGSGTDTQYF | TGTGCCAGCAGCGTAGGGGGCGGGAGCGGCACAGATACGCAGTATTTT
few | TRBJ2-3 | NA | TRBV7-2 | CASSPGQGTDTQYF | TGTGCCAGCAGCCCGGGACAAGGCACAGATACGCAGTATTTT
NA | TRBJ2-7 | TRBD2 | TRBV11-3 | CASSLASGSYEQYF | TGTGCCAGCAGCTTAGCTAGCGGGAGTTACGAGCAGTACTTC
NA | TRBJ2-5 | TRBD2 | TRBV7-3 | CASSLTVASGTTQETQYF | TGTGCCAGCAGCTTAACGGTGGCTAGCGGAACTACCCAAGAGACCCAGTACTTC
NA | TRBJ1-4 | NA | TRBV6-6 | CASSYGQIHEKLFF | TGTGCCAGCAGTTACGGACAGATCCATGAAAAACTGTTTTTT
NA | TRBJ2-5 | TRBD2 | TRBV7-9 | CASSLGLAGGPETQYF | TGTGCCAGCAGCTTAGGACTAGCGGGAGGGCCGGAGACCCAGTACTTC
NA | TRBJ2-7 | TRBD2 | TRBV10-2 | CASSDGFGLAGSAYEQYF | TGCGCCAGCAGTGATGGTTTTGGACTAGCGGGGAGTGCCTACGAGCAGTACTTC
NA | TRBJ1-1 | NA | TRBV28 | CASNLFAGGTEAFF | TGTGCCAGCAATCTTTTTGCCGGGGGGACTGAAGCTTTCTTT
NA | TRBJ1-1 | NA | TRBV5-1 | CASSLPPGMNTEAFF | TGCGCCAGCAGCTTGCCACCCGGTATGAACACTGAAGCTTTCTTT
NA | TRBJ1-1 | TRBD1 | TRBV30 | CAWRWRGTGGPKAFF | TGTGCCTGGAGATGGAGAGGGACAGGGGGCCCTAAAGCTTTCTTT
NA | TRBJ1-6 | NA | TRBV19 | CAVQQGEGSPLHF | TGTGCCGTCCAGCAAGGGGAAGGCTCACCCCTCCACTTT
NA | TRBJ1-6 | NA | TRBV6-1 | CASSEGFGSPLHF | TGTGCCAGCAGTGAAGGGTTCGGTTCACCCCTCCACTTT
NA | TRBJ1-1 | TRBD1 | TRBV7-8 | CASSLKTGTTEAFF | TGTGCCAGCAGCCTGAAGACAGGGACGACTGAAGCTTTCTTT
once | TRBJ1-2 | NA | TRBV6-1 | CASSEDWQDYGYTF | TGTGCCAGCAGTGAAGATTGGCAGGACTATGGCTACACCTTC
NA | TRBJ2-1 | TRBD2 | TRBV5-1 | CASSPGTSGSSYNEQFF | TGCGCCAGCAGCCCAGGGACTAGCGGGAGCTCCTACAATGAGCAGTTCTTC